A selection of T cell receptor beta chains follows, all from one sample in a study of cytomegalovirus exposure and HLA in healthy donors. Method: immunoSEQ multiplex PCR; TCRdb's copy keeps in-frame clones and lacks some. The repertoire holds about 82,000 clones, with around 73% as singletons. Sequenced input: PBMCs. The receptors here all came from a man aged 50 to 60 in good health and CMV-seronegative. CDR3s include the opening cysteine and the closing phenylalanine or tryptophan. The D gene is left open where the match is weak.

TRBJ2-1	TRBD2	TRBV7-2	CASSLELAGGREQFF
TRBJ1-2	TRBD1	TRBV19	CASTLWTGQAYGYTF
TRBJ2-2	-	TRBV10-2	CASSGQREAGELFF
TRBJ1-6	TRBD1	TRBV6-1	CASSAPHGQGSNSPLHF
TRBJ1-5	-	TRBV4-1	CASSQEGGQPQHF
TRBJ2-1	-	TRBV7-6	CASSLTGSSYNEQFF
TRBJ1-2	TRBD1	TRBV14	CASSQVRDSSNYGYTF
TRBJ1-2	TRBD1	TRBV7-9	CASSLPQGAYGYTF
TRBJ2-7	-	TRBV25-1	CASSDPRRGITYEQYF
TRBJ2-1	TRBD2	TRBV11-3	CASSLGSSGGGNEQFF